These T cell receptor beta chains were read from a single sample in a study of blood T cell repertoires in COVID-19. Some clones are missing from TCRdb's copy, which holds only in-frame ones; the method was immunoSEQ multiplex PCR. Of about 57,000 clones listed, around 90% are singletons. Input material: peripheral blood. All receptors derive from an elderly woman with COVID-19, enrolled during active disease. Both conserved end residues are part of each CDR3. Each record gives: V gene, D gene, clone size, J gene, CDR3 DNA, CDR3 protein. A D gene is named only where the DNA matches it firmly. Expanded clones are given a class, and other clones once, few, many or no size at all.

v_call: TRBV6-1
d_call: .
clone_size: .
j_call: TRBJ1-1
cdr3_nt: TGTGCCAGCAGTGAAAAATTTCGGGGGGGTATAGCTTTCTTT
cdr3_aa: CASSEKFRGGIAFF

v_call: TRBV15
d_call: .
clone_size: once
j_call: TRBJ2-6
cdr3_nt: TGTGCCACCAGCAGCATAAAGATTAGCTCTGGGGCCAACGTCCTGACTTTC
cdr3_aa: CATSSIKISSGANVLTF

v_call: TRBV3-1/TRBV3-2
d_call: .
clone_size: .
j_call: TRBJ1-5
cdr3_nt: TGTGCCAGCAGCCAAGGCCACAGAGATCAGCCCCAGCATTTT
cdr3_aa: CASSQGHRDQPQHF

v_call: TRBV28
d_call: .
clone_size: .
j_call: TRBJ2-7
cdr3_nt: TGTGCCACCCAGACAGCCTCCTACGAGCAGTACTTC
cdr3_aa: CATQTASYEQYF

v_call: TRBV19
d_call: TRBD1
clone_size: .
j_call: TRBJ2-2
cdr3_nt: TGTGCCAGTAGTCTGACTCGGACAGGAAACACCGGGGAGCTGTTTTTT
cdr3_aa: CASSLTRTGNTGELFF

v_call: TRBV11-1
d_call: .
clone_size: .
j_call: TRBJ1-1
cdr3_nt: TGTGCCAGCAGCATCGGTCGGGGGACTGAAGCTTTCTTT
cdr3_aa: CASSIGRGTEAFF

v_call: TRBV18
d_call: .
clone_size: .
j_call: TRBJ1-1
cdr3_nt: TGTGCCAGCTCGCAGGGGTTCATGAACACTGAAGCTTTCTTT
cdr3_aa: CASSQGFMNTEAFF

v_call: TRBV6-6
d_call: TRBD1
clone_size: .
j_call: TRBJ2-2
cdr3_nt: TGTGCCAGCAGTTACGACGGGACAGGACGCACCGGGGAGCTGTTTTTT
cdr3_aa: CASSYDGTGRTGELFF

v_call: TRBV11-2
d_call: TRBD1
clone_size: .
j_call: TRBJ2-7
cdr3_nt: TGTGCCAGCAGCTTAGATCCTTACACGGACAGGGGCAATGGTGAGCAGTACTTC
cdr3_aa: CASSLDPYTDRGNGEQYF

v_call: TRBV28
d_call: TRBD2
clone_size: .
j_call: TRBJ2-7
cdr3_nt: TGTGCCAGCAGTGATTCGGGGGGAGGCTACGAGCAGTACTTC
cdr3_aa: CASSDSGGGYEQYF

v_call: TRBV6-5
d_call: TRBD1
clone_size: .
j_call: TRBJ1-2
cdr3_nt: TGTGCCAGCGTGGGACAGGGCAATGGCTACACCTTC
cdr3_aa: CASVGQGNGYTF

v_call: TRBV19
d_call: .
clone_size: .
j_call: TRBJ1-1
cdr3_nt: TGTGCCAGTAGTCCCGGGGTAACTGAAGCTTTCTTT
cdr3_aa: CASSPGVTEAFF

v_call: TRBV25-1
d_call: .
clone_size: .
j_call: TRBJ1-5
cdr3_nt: TGTGCCAGCAGTCCGCAGGGTCTTATGGAGCCCCAGCATTTT
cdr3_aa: CASSPQGLMEPQHF

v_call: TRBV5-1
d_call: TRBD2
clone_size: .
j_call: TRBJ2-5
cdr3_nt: TGCGCCAGCAGCTTGGGGCGGACTAGCGGGCACCAAGAGACCCAGTACTTC
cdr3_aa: CASSLGRTSGHQETQYF

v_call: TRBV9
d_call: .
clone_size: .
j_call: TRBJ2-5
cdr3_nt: TGTGCCAGCAGCGTCACGGACAGCCAAGAGACCCAGTACTTC
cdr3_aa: CASSVTDSQETQYF

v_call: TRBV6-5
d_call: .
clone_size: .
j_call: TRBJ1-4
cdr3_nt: TGTGCCAGCAGGGGCAGCCTAACTAATGAAAAACTGTTTTTT
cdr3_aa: CASRGSLTNEKLFF

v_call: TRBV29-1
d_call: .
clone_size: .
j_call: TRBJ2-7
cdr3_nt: TGCAGCGTTGTGGAGGGACAGCGACCCTACGAGCAGTACTTC
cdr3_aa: CSVVEGQRPYEQYF

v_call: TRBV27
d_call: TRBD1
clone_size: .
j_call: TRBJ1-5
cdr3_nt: TGTGCCAGCAGTTTCCAAGGACAGGGTAGTCAGCCCCAGCATTTT
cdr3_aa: CASSFQGQGSQPQHF

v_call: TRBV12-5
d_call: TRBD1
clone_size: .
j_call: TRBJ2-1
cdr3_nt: TGTGCTAGCGGCCCCGGACAGGGAGGAGACAATGAGCAGTTCTTC
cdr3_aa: CASGPGQGGDNEQFF

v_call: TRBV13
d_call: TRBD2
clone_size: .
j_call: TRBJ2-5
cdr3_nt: TGTGCCAGCAAGAGACTAGCGGGGCAAGAGACCCAGTACTTC
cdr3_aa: CASKRLAGQETQYF

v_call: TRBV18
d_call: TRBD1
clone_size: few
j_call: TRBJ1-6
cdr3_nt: TGTGCCAGCTCACTACGTCCCGGGACAGATTCACCCCTCCACTTT
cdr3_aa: CASSLRPGTDSPLHF

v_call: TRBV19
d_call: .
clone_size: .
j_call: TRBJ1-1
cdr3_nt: TGTGCCAGTAGTCTATTGCCAGGGGAGGGCACTGAAGCTTTCTTT
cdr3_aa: CASSLLPGEGTEAFF

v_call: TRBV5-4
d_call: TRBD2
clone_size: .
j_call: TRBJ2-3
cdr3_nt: TGTGCCAGCAGCTTCTCTAGCGGGGGGTCAGATACGCAGTATTTT
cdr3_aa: CASSFSSGGSDTQYF

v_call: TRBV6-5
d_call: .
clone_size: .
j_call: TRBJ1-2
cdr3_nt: TGTGCCAGCAGTTACCACTGGGGGGGCTTCAACTATGGCTACACCTTC
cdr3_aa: CASSYHWGGFNYGYTF

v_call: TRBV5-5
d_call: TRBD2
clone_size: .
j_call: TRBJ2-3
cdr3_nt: TGTGCCAGCAGCAGCGGGGACCCAGGAAAGTTGGTGGATACGCAGTATTTT
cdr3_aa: CASSSGDPGKLVDTQYF

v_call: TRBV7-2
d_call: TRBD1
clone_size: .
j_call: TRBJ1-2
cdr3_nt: TGTGCCAGCAGCTCACAGGGGGCCTCTAACTATGGCTACACCTTC
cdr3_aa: CASSSQGASNYGYTF

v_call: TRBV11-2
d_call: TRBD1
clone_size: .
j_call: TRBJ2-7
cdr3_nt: TGTGCCAGCAGCCGTGCGGGACAGGGTTACGAGCAGTACTTC
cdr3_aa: CASSRAGQGYEQYF

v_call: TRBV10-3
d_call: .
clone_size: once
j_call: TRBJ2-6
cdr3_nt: TGTGCCATCAGTGATGGAGGGTTGTCTGGGGCCAACGTCCTGACTTTC
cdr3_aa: CAISDGGLSGANVLTF

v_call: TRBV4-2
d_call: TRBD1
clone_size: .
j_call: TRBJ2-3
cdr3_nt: TGTGCCAGCAGTGACAGGGGGCGAGGAGATACGCAGTATTTT
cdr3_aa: CASSDRGRGDTQYF

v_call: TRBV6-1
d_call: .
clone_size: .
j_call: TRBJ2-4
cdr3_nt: TGTGCCAGCAGTGGGGCGGGGAACGGAACCAAAAACATTCAGTACTTC
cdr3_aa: CASSGAGNGTKNIQYF

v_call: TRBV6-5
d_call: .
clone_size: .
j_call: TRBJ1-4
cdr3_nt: TGTGCCAGCAGTTACTCGACGACATCAACTAATGAAAAACTGTTTTTT
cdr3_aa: CASSYSTTSTNEKLFF

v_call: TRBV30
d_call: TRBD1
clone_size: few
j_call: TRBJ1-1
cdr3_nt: TGTGCCTGGAGTCCTCGACAGGGAAGGACTGAAGCTTTCTTT
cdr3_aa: CAWSPRQGRTEAFF

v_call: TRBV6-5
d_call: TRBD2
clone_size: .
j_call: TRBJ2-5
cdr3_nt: TGTGCCAGCAATAAAGGGACTAAAAAAGAGACCCAGTACTTC
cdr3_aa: CASNKGTKKETQYF

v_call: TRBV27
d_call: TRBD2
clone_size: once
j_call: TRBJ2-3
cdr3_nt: TGTGCCAGCAGGGACCAGAGCGGGGGGCTTTCAGATACGCAGTATTTT
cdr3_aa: CASRDQSGGLSDTQYF

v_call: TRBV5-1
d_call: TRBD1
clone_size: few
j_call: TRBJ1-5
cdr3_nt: TGCGCCAGCAGCTTGGTCCCGGGACAGGGTCAACAGCCCCAGCATTTT
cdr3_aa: CASSLVPGQGQQPQHF

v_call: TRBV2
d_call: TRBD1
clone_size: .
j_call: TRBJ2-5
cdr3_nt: TGTGCCAGCAAAAGGACAGGGGGCCACCAAGAGACCCAGTACTTC
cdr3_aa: CASKRTGGHQETQYF

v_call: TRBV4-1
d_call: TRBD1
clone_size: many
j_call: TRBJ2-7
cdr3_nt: TGCGCCAGCAGCCGAGGGACAGGGGGCTACGAGCAGTACTTC
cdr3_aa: CASSRGTGGYEQYF

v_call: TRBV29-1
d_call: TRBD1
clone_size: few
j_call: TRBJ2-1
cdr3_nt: TGCAGCGTTACGACAGGGTGGAGGATCAATGAGCAGTTCTTC
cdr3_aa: CSVTTGWRINEQFF

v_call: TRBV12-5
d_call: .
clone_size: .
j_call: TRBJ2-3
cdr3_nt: TGTGCTAGTGGCGCCCCGGGACGGGGACTTAGCACAGATACGCAGTATTTT
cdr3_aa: CASGAPGRGLSTDTQYF

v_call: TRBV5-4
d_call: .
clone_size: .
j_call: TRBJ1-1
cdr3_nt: TGTGCCAGCAGCCCACAGGGTCTCAGCACTGAAGCTTTCTTT
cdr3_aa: CASSPQGLSTEAFF